Sequencing of this T cell receptor (beta chain) was carried out in a study of response to subunit inactivated influenza vaccine. Overall study results and limits: A suggestion made by the authors is that each seasonal influenza vaccination recruits few new T cells.

CDR3 size: 13 residues. CDR1 and CDR2 (germline): LGHNA, YNFKEQ. With 0 bases removed from V and 8 bases from J, the gap between germline ends came to 10 bases. TCRdb analysed the RT-PCR reads with MiXCR anew, one entry per CDR3 protein. Here the sample spans roughly 620,000 distinct CDR3 sequences, approximately 10% being singletons. This clonotype has a handful of counts. Its antigen is not known. These data were also filed under a second study, of T cells expressing NK-cell markers. Per that paper: cDNA encoding TCR beta was synthesized via 5'RACE template switching incorporating UMIs.

Sample: PBMCs from blood, taken on the day of vaccination. The clonotype was recovered from a man aged 45-65 years who received an inactivated influenza vaccine. J is TRBJ1-2 and V is TRBV4-2, with D uncertain. The CDR3 protein is CASSQDEGEGYTF. CDR3 in DNA: TGTGCCAGCAGCCAAGATGAGGGCGAAGGCTACACCTTC.